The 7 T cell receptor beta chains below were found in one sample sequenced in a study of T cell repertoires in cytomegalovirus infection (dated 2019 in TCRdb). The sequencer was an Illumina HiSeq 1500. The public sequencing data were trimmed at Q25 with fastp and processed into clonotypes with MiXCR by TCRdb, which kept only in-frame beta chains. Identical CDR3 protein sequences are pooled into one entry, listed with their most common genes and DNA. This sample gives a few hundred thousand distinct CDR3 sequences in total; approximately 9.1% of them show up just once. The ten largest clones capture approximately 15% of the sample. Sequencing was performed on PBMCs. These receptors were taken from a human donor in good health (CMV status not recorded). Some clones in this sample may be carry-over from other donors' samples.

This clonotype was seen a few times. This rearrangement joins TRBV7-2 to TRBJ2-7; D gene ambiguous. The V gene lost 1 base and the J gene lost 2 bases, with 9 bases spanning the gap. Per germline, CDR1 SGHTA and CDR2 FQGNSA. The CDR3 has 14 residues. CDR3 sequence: CASSLVDGTYEQYF. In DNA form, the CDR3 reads TGTGCCAGCAGCTTAGTGGACGGAACCTACGAGCAGTACTTC.

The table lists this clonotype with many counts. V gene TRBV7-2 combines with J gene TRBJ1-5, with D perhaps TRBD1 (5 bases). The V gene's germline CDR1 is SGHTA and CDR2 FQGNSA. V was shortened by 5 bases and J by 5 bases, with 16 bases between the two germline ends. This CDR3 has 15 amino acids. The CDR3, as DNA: TGTGCCAGCAGCCGCGAGAGGGGAAAAGATCAGCCCCAGCATTTT. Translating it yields CASSRERGKDQPQHF.

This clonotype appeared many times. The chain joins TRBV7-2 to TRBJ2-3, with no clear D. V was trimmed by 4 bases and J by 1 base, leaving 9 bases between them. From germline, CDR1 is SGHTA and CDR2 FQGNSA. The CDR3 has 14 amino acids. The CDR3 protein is CASSSDEGTDTQYF. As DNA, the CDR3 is TGTGCCAGCAGCTCGGACGAAGGCACAGATACGCAGTATTTT. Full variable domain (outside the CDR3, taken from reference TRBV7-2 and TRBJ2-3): GAGVSQSPSNKVTEKGKDVELRCDPISGHTALYWYRQSLGQGLEFLIYFQGNSAPDKSGLPSDRFSAERTGGSVSTLTIQRTQQEDSAVYLCASSSDEGTDTQYFGPGTRLTVL.

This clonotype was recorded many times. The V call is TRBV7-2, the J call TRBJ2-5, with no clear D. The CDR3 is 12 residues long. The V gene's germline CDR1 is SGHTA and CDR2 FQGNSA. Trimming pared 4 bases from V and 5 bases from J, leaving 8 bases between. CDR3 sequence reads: CASSSSLETQYF. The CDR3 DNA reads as TGTGCCAGCAGCTCCTCCCTCGAGACCCAGTACTTC.

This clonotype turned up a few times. In DNA, the CDR3 is TGTGCCAGCAGTTGGCGGGGACAGGGCAGGAGCAATCAGCCCCAGCATTTT. Protein sequence: CASSWRGQGRSNQPQHF. The rearrangement joins TRBV12-3 or TRBV12-4 to TRBJ1-5, with 9 bases that match TRBD1. There are 17 residues in the CDR3. J was trimmed by 1 base and V by 4 bases; bases with no gene match: 8.

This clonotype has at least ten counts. The CDR3 is CASGSQPSNQPQHF. The DNA for the CDR3 is TGTGCTAGTGGTTCCCAGCCTAGCAATCAGCCCCAGCATTTT. The genes are TRBV12-5 and TRBJ1-5; D gene unclear. Trimming stripped 4 bases from V and 0 bases from J, with 7 bases between. CDR1 LGHNT and CDR2 FRNRAP come from the germline V gene. The CDR3 contains 14 residues.

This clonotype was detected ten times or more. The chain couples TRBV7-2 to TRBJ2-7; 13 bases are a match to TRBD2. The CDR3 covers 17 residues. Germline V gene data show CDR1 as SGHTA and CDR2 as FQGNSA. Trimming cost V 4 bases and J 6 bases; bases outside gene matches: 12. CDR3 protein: CASSSGTSGARGGEQYF. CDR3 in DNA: TGTGCCAGCAGCTCAGGGACTAGCGGGGCTCGAGGTGGCGAGCAGTACTTC.